These T cell receptor beta chains were read from a single sample in a study of long-term antiretroviral therapy in people with HIV. Produced via immunoSEQ multiplex PCR; TCRdb's table is partial and in-frame only. The sample records 25,000 to 30,000 clones, over 75% being singletons. The material was unsorted PBMCs, obtained 4.8 years after starting antiretroviral therapy. The origin of the receptors is a man aged 40-50 years with HIV. Each CDR3 is given with its conserved first and last residue. D genes are given only for firm matches. Part of the rows lack a size; the others show once, few, many or a class for expanded clones.

clone size,J gene,D gene,V gene,CDR3 protein,CDR3 DNA
-,TRBJ2-1,TRBD1,TRBV28,CASRGTGASHEQFF,TGTGCCAGCAGGGGGACAGGGGCCAGCCATGAGCAGTTCTTC
once,TRBJ2-3,-,TRBV7-9,CASSFQASPHF,TGTGCCAGCAGCTTCCAAGCCTCACCTCATTTT
once,TRBJ2-4,TRBD1,TRBV19,CASSIQGTGSDIQYF,TGTGCCAGTAGTATCCAAGGGACAGGGAGCGACATTCAGTACTTC
few,TRBJ2-3,-,TRBV27,CASSLSSAGADTQYF,TGTGCCAGCAGTTTATCCTCGGCGGGTGCCGATACGCAGTATTTT
-,TRBJ2-7,-,TRBV6-5,CASSYSIGGQDEQYF,TGTGCCAGCAGTTACTCGATAGGGGGACAAGACGAGCAGTACTTC
-,TRBJ2-3,-,TRBV4-1,CASSKSLSTDTQYF,TGCGCCAGCAGCAAGTCCTTGAGCACAGATACGCAGTATTTT
-,TRBJ2-7,TRBD2,TRBV9,CASSASSGLAGFYEQYF,TGTGCCAGCAGCGCAAGCTCCGGACTAGCGGGATTCTACGAGCAGTACTTC
-,TRBJ2-6,-,TRBV14,CASSRWGNAGANVLTF,TGTGCCAGCAGCCGTTGGGGGAACGCTGGGGCCAACGTCCTGACTTTC
-,TRBJ1-1,-,TRBV5-1,CASSLSGVLLNTEAFF,TGCGCCAGCAGCTTGTCGGGAGTCCTTCTGAACACTGAAGCTTTCTTT
once,TRBJ1-1,-,TRBV4-3,CASSQDRFQSEAFF,TGCGCCAGCAGCCAAGATCGTTTCCAGAGTGAAGCTTTCTTT
few,TRBJ2-7,TRBD2,TRBV27,CASSFGTSGSREQYF,TGTGCCAGCAGTTTTGGGACTAGCGGGAGCCGGGAGCAGTACTTC
once,TRBJ2-5,TRBD2,TRBV19,CATRTSGGLGETQYF,TGTGCCACCCGGACTAGCGGGGGGCTGGGAGAGACCCAGTACTTC
-,TRBJ1-4,-,TRBV27,CASSSPLKGEKLFF,TGTGCCAGCAGTTCACCGCTAAAGGGCGAAAAACTGTTTTTT
-,TRBJ2-5,-,TRBV28,CASSLESRETQYF,TGTGCCAGCAGTTTGGAGTCTAGAGAGACCCAGTACTTC
few,TRBJ1-6,TRBD1,TRBV18,CASSPQRASWTGENSPLHF,TGTGCCAGCTCACCCCAGAGGGCAAGTTGGACAGGAGAGAATTCACCCCTCCACTTT
-,TRBJ1-4,-,TRBV10-3,CAISESVATNEKLFF,TGTGCCATCAGTGAGTCAGTTGCAACTAATGAAAAACTGTTTTTT
-,TRBJ1-1,-,TRBV5-6,CASSQRTPNTEAFF,TGTGCCAGCAGCCAGCGGACGCCTAACACTGAAGCTTTCTTT
-,TRBJ2-2,TRBD2,TRBV28,CASSKLAGVSPGELFF,TGTGCCAGCAGCAAACTAGCGGGAGTCTCGCCCGGGGAGCTGTTTTTT
-,TRBJ2-3,-,TRBV10-3,CAISEGPESADTQYF,TGTGCCATCAGTGAGGGGCCAGAATCCGCGGATACGCAGTATTTT
few,TRBJ2-5,TRBD2,TRBV2,CASSGQTSAHQETQYF,TGTGCCAGCAGTGGACAGACTAGCGCTCACCAAGAGACCCAGTACTTC
-,TRBJ2-6,-,TRBV27,CASSQFRTLGGANVLTF,TGTGCCAGCAGTCAATTTCGAACGCTGGGCGGGGCCAACGTCCTGACTTTC
-,TRBJ2-1,TRBD1,TRBV11-2,CASSSQGNEQFF,TGTGCCAGCAGCTCACAGGGGAATGAGCAGTTCTTC
once,TRBJ2-1,-,TRBV13,CASSPGNEQFF,TGTGCCAGCAGCCCAGGAAATGAGCAGTTCTTC
-,TRBJ2-7,-,TRBV10-2,CASSEGPGQYF,TGCGCCAGCAGTGAGGGCCCCGGGCAGTATTTC
-,TRBJ1-2,-,TRBV28,CASSSPGEFHTF,TGTGCCAGCAGTTCCCCGGGGGAGTTCCACACCTTC
-,TRBJ2-7,-,TRBV30,CAWSVAGFSYEQYF,TGTGCCTGGAGTGTGGCCGGGTTCTCCTACGAGCAGTACTTC
-,TRBJ2-5,TRBD1,TRBV6-5,CASSPGQEEETQYF,TGTGCCAGCAGTCCGGGACAGGAAGAGGAGACCCAGTACTTC
-,TRBJ2-1,TRBD1,TRBV4-2,CASSQDVRTGTYNEQFF,TGTGCCAGCAGCCAAGATGTGAGGACAGGTACCTACAATGAGCAGTTCTTC
-,TRBJ1-4,-,TRBV7-8,CASSLEIPTGSNEKLFF,TGTGCCAGCAGCTTAGAGATACCGACAGGCTCTAATGAAAAACTGTTTTTT
-,TRBJ1-3,-,TRBV15,CATRVLSGNTIYF,TGTGCCACCCGGGTACTCTCTGGAAACACCATATATTTT
-,TRBJ1-1,TRBD1,TRBV7-9,CASNRDSLMNTEAFF,TGTGCCAGCAACCGGGACAGCCTAATGAACACTGAAGCTTTCTTT
-,TRBJ2-3,-,TRBV13,CASSLASRADTQYF,TGTGCCAGCAGCTTAGCGTCCAGAGCAGATACGCAGTATTTT
once,TRBJ2-2,-,TRBV7-3,CASSFGLSNTGELFF,TGTGCCAGCAGCTTCGGATTGTCGAACACCGGGGAGCTGTTTTTT
-,TRBJ1-2,-,TRBV5-1,CASSSHLGQSNGYTF,TGCGCCAGCAGCTCCCATCTAGGACAATCTAATGGCTACACCTTC
-,TRBJ2-7,-,TRBV7-6,CASSRAQSYEQYF,TGTGCCAGCAGCAGGGCGCAGTCCTACGAGCAGTACTTC
-,TRBJ2-2,TRBD1,TRBV6-1,CASIRGTGGSGELFF,TGTGCCAGCATTCGGGGGACAGGGGGATCCGGGGAGCTGTTTTTT
-,TRBJ1-1,-,TRBV7-2,CASSSYPLKGTEAFF,TGTGCCAGCAGCTCTTACCCCTTGAAGGGGACTGAAGCTTTCTTT
-,TRBJ1-1,-,TRBV9,CASSVAPRGKNTEAFF,TGTGCCAGCAGCGTAGCCCCCCGGGGAAAGAACACTGAAGCTTTCTTT
-,TRBJ1-5,TRBD1,TRBV28,CASSSPGQGARQPQHF,TGTGCCAGCAGTTCGCCGGGACAGGGGGCCAGGCAGCCCCAGCATTTT